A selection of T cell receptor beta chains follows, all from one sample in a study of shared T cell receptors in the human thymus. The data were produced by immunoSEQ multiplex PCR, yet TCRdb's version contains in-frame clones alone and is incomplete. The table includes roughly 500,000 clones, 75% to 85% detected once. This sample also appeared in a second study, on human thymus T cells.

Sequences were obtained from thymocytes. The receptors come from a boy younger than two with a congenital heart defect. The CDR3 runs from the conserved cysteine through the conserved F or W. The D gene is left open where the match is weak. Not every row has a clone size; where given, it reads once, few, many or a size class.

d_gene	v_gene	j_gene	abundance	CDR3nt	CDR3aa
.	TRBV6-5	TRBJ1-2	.	TGTGCCAGCTCGCACCACCGGTCGTACAGCTATGGCTACACCTTC	CASSHHRSYSYGYTF
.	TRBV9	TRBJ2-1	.	TGTGCCAGCAGCGGTCACGTTATCAGCTCCTACAATGAGCAGTTCTTC	CASSGHVISSYNEQFF
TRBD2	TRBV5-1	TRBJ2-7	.	TGCGCCAGCAGCTTGGTAGACGCTAGCGGCTACGAGCAGTACTTC	CASSLVDASGYEQYF
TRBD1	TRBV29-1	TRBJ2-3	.	TGCAGCGTCCCTCAGGTGGAGGGCAGGGGGCAGGGGGCTAGCACAGATACGCAGTATTTT	CSVPQVEGRGQGASTDTQYF
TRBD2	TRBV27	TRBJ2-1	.	TGTGCCAGCAGACAAAACGAGACTCCTAGGACTAGCCCCTACAATGAGCAGTTCTTC	CASRQNETPRTSPYNEQFF
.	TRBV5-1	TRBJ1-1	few	TGCGCCAGCAGCTTGGCCGATGAGGGCACTGAAGCTTTCTTT	CASSLADEGTEAFF
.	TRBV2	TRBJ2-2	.	TGTGCCACCAATCGCGGATATTATGACACCGGGGAGCTGTTTTTT	CATNRGYYDTGELFF
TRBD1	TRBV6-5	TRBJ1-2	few	TGTGCCAGCTGGACCTCCGGGACAGGGCTTGGCTACACCTTC	CASWTSGTGLGYTF
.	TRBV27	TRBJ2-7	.	TGTGCCAGCAGTCACCACGGGCCTAGCTCTACCCAGGACGAGCAGTACTTC	CASSHHGPSSTQDEQYF
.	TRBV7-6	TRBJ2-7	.	TGTGCCAGCAGCTTAGCGGTGGCGTTGGCAGGGCCTCCCTACGAGCAGTACTTC	CASSLAVALAGPPYEQYF
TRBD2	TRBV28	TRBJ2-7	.	TGTGCCAGCAGTTTGCCCCGGGCGACGGGGGGAACTACCGCCTACGAGCAGTACTTC	CASSLPRATGGTTAYEQYF
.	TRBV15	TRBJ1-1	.	TGTGCCACCAGCCTCGGGGGTGAAGCTTTCTTT	CATSLGGEAFF
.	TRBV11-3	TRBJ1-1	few	TGTGCCAGCAGCTTAGACAGTATGAACACTGAAGCTTTCTTT	CASSLDSMNTEAFF
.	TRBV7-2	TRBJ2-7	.	TGTGCCAGCAGCCTTAGCTCGGATTCCTACGAGCAGTACTTC	CASSLSSDSYEQYF
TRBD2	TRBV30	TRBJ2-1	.	TGTGCCTGGAGGCCTAGCGGGAGGGCCTACAATGAGCAGTTCTTC	CAWRPSGRAYNEQFF
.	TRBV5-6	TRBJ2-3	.	TGTGCCAGCAGCTTACAGGGGGGGGGTGGCACAGATACGCAGTATTTT	CASSLQGGGGTDTQYF
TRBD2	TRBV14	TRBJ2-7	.	TGTGCCAGCAGCCACGGGGGGACCTACGAGCAGTACTTC	CASSHGGTYEQYF
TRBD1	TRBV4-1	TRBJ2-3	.	TGCGCCAGCAGCCAATTTCGGACAGGGGATGGGATGGATACGCAGTATTTT	CASSQFRTGDGMDTQYF
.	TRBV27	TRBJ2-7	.	TGTGCCAGCAGGAGGGGAGGCGCGTCGGGTGAGCAGTACTTC	CASRRGGASGEQYF
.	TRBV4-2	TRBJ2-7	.	TGTGCCAGCAGCCCTGGACAGGGACTATACGAGCAGTACTTC	CASSPGQGLYEQYF
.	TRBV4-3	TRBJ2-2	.	TGCGCCAGCAGCCAAGATGTAGGGACTCCTAGGACCGGGGAGCTGTTTTTT	CASSQDVGTPRTGELFF
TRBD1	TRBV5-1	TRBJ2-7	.	TGCGCCAGCAGCCACAGGGGGCGCTACGAGCAGTACTTC	CASSHRGRYEQYF
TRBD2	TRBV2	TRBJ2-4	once	TGTGCCAGCAGTTCGTCCGGGACTAGAGGTTCCATAGTCAAAAACATTCAGTACTTC	CASSSSGTRGSIVKNIQYF
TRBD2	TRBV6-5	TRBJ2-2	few	TGTGCCAGCAGTTACTCGAGGACAGCGGGAGCCGGGGAGCTGTTTTTT	CASSYSRTAGAGELFF
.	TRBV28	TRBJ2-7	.	TGTGCCAGCAGTCCTCCGGGACACTACAATTACGAGCAGTACTTC	CASSPPGHYNYEQYF
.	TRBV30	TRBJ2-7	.	TGTGCCTGGAGTTGGGCTAGCCAGACTACCCCCCCCTACGAGCAGTACTTC	CAWSWASQTTPPYEQYF
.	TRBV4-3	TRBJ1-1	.	TGCGCCAGCAGCCAACGTACCCCCGGGGGGAACACTGAAGCTTTCTTT	CASSQRTPGGNTEAFF
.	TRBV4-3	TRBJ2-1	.	TGCGCCAGCAGCCAAGGGGGGCATGAGCAGTTCTTC	CASSQGGHEQFF
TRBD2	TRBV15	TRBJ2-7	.	TGTGCCACCAGCAGAGTTCCCCATAGCGGGAGCTTCTACGAGCAGTACTTC	CATSRVPHSGSFYEQYF
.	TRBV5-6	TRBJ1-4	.	TGTGCCAGCAGCGCCCAGAGGGCCCGGGAAAAACTGTTTTTT	CASSAQRAREKLFF
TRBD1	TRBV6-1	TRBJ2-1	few	TGTGCCAGCAGTGGCCGACAGGGCCCCCACTACAATGAGCAGTTCTTC	CASSGRQGPHYNEQFF
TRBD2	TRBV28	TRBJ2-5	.	TGTGCCAGCAGTTTAATCCCGACAGCGGGAGGGCCCGGTGAAGAGACCCAGTACTTC	CASSLIPTAGGPGEETQYF